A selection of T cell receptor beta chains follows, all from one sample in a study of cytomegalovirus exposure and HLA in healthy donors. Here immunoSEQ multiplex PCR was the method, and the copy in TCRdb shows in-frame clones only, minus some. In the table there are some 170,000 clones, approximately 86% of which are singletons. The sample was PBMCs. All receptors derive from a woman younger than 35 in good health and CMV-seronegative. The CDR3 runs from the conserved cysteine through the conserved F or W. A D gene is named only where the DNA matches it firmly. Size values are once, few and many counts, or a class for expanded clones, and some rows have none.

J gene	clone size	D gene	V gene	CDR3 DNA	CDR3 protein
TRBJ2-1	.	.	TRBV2	TGTGCCAGCAGTGGACTCCGGGCCGGGAACAATGAGCAGTTCTTC	CASSGLRAGNNEQFF
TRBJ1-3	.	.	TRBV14	TGTGCCAGCAGTACGATGGGCTCCTCTGGAAACACCATATATTTT	CASSTMGSSGNTIYF
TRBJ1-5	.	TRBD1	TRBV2	TGTGCCAGCAGTTTGACAGGGGGAAATCAGCCCCAGCATTTT	CASSLTGGNQPQHF
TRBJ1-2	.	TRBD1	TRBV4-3	TGCGCCAGCAGCTTGGACAGGGGGTCCCTTGGCTACACCTTC	CASSLDRGSLGYTF
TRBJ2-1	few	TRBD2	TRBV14	TGTGCCAGCAGCCACTACCTCGGGCTAGCGGGAGTTGGCAATGAGCAGTTCTTC	CASSHYLGLAGVGNEQFF
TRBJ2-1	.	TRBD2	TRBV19	TGTGCCAGTAAGGCTAGCGGGTACAATGAGCAGTTCTTC	CASKASGYNEQFF
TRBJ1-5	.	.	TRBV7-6	TGTGCCAGCAGCTTAGTTCACGGGTGGGGCAATCAGCCCCAGCATTTT	CASSLVHGWGNQPQHF
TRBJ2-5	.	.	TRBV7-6	TGTGCCAGCAGCTTAGGTGCAGAAGAGACCCAGTACTTC	CASSLGAEETQYF
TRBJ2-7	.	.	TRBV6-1	TGTGCCAGCAGTGAAGGTCACACGTACGAGCAGTACTTC	CASSEGHTYEQYF
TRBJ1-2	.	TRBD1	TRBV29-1	TGCAGCGCTAACCCGACAGGGGTATATGGCTACACCTTC	CSANPTGVYGYTF
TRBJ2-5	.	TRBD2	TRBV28	TGTGCCAGCGGGGGGGGTGGCCGAGTCCAAGAGACCCAGTACTTC	CASGGGGRVQETQYF
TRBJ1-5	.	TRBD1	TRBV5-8	TGTGCCAGCAGCTTTCCACCTTACAGGGGAAGGAATCAGCCCCAGCATTTT	CASSFPPYRGRNQPQHF
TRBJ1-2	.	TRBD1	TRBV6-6	TGTGCCAGCAGTCCCGGGACAGGGGGAGGTTATGGCTACACCTTC	CASSPGTGGGYGYTF
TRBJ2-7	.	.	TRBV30	TGTGCCTGGAGTGTACTACCGGGGTACGAGCAGTACTTC	CAWSVLPGYEQYF
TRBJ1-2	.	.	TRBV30	TGTGCCGCGGGACGAGGGGACTATGGCTACACCTTC	CAAGRGDYGYTF
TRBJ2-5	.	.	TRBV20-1	TGCAGTGCCAAACAAGAGACCCAGTACTTC	CSAKQETQYF
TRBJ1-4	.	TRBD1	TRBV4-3	TGCGCCAGCAGCCCACGGACAGGGGGTAATGAAAAACTGTTTTTT	CASSPRTGGNEKLFF
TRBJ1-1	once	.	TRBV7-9	TGTGCCAGCAGCCCGGCAGGGACTGAAGCTTTCTTT	CASSPAGTEAFF
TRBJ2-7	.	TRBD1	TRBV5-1	TGCGCCAGCAGTTTCGGACAGGGCGAGTACGAGCAGTACTTC	CASSFGQGEYEQYF
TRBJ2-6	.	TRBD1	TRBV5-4	TGTGCCAGCAGCCCCAAACCGGGACAGGGCATCTCTGGGGCCAACGTCCTGACTTTC	CASSPKPGQGISGANVLTF
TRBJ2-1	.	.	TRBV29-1	TGCAGCGTTGGGAGACGATTGTCCTACAATGAGCAGTTCTTC	CSVGRRLSYNEQFF
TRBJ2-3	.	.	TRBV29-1	TGCAGCGTCCGGAGGGGGGGATCAAGCACAGATACGCAGTATTTT	CSVRRGGSSTDTQYF
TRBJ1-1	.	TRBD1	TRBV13	TGTGCCAGCAGCTATCGATTAACAGGGGGCACTGAAGCTTTCTTT	CASSYRLTGGTEAFF
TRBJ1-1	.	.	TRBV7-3	TGTGCCAGCAGCTCCTCGGGGTCCTACACTGAAGCTTTCTTT	CASSSSGSYTEAFF
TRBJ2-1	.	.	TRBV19	TGTGCCAGTAGATACGGGGGATCCTACAATGAGCAGTTCTTC	CASRYGGSYNEQFF
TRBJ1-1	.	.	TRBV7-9	TGTGCCAGCAGCCGAACTCCCTTTCCCATGAACACTGAAGCTTTCTTT	CASSRTPFPMNTEAFF
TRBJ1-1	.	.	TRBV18	TGTGCCAGCTCCACATCGAAAATGCCCAACACTGAAGCTTTCTTT	CASSTSKMPNTEAFF
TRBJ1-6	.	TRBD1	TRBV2	TGTGCCAGCAGTGAAGGGACAGGGGGCAATTCACCCCTCCACTTT	CASSEGTGGNSPLHF
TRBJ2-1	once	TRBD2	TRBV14	TGTGCCAGCAGCCAAGATTTAGAAGCGGGAGGCTGGGTCAATGAGCAGTTCTTC	CASSQDLEAGGWVNEQFF
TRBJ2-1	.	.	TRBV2	TGTGCCAGCAAACGGAGGGAGTACAATGAGCAGTTCTTC	CASKRREYNEQFF
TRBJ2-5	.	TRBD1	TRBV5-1	TGCGCCAGCAGCTTTGGGGCAGGGGGACAAGAGACCCAGTACTTC	CASSFGAGGQETQYF
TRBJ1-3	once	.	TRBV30	TGTGCCTGGAGGAACAGGTTCGTCTCTGGAAACACCATATATTTT	CAWRNRFVSGNTIYF
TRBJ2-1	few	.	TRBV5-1	TGCGCCAGCAGCGGAACAGGTTGGAGCTCCTACAATGAGCAGTTCTTC	CASSGTGWSSYNEQFF
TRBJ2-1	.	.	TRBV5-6	TGTGCCAGCAGCCCCCGACTGAATGAGCAGTTCTTC	CASSPRLNEQFF
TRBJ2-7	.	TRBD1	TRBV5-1	TGCGCCAGCAGCCGGGGACAGGGGACCTACGAGCAGTACTTC	CASSRGQGTYEQYF
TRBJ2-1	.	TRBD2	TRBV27	TGTGCCAGCAGTTTATCGAGGTCGGGAGGGCAGTTCTTC	CASSLSRSGGQFF
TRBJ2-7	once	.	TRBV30	TGTGCCTCCGGTGGGGGGGGCTTTTCCTACGAGCAGTACTTC	CASGGGGFSYEQYF
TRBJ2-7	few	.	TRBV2	TGTGCCAGCAGTCGACTAGACGAGCAGTACTTC	CASSRLDEQYF
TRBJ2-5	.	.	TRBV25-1	TGTGCCAGCAGTGAATCGTTCAGAGAGACCCAGTACTTC	CASSESFRETQYF
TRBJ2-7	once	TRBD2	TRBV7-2	TGTGCCAGCAGCGAAAATAGCGGGGCCTTACTCGCCTACGAGCAGTACTTC	CASSENSGALLAYEQYF
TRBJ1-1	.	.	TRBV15	TGTGCCACCAGCAGAGGATGGGTCGAGGACACTGAAGCTTTCTTT	CATSRGWVEDTEAFF